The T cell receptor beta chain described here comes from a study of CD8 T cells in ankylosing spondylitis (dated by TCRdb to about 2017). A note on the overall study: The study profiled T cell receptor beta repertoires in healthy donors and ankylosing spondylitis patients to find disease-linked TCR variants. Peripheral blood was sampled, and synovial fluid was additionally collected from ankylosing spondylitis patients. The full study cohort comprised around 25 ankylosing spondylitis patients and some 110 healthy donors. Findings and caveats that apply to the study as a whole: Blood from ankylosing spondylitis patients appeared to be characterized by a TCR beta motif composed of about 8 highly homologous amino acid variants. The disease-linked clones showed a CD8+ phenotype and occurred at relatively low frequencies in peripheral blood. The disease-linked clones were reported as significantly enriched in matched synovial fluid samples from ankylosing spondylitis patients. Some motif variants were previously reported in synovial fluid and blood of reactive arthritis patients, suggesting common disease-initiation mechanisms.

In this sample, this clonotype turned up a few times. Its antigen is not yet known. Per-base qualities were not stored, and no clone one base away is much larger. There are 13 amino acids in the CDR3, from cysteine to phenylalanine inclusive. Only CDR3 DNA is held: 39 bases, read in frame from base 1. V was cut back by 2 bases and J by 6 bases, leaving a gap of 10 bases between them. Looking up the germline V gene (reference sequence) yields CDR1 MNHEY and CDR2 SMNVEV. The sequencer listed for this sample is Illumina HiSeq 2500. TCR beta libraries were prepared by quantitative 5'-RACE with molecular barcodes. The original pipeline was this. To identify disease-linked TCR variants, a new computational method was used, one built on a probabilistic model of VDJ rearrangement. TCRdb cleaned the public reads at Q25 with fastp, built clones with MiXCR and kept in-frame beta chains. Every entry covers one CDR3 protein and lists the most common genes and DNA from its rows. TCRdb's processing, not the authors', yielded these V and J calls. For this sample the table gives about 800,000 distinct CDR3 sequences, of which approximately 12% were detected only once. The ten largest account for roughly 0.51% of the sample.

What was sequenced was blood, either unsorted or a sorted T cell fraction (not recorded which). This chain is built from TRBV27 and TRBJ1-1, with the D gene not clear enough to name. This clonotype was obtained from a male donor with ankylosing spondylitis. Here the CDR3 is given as CASSLDHPAEAFF. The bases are TGTGCCAGCAGTTTAGATCATCCGGCTGAAGCTTTCTTT.